This T cell receptor (beta chain) was recovered during a study of control samples from healthy donors and cancer patients. The CDR3 runs 15 residues. The V end lost 5 bases, the J end lost 2 bases, and 14 bases lay between the germline ends. Germline-derived CDR1 and CDR2 are SGHNT and YENEEA. Generated by immunoSEQ multiplex PCR, the TCRdb table keeps only in-frame clones and is missing some. The repertoire holds some 100,000 clones, with around 89% as singletons. Sequenced material: blood. This clonotype was sampled from a man aged 25-45 years in good health. The rearrangement joins TRBV11-3 to TRBJ2-3; a possible D gene is TRBD2 (7 bases). CDR3 residues: CASSVAGGPTDTQYF. The CDR3 DNA reads TGTGCCAGCAGCGTGGCCGGGGGGCCCACAGATACGCAGTATTTT.